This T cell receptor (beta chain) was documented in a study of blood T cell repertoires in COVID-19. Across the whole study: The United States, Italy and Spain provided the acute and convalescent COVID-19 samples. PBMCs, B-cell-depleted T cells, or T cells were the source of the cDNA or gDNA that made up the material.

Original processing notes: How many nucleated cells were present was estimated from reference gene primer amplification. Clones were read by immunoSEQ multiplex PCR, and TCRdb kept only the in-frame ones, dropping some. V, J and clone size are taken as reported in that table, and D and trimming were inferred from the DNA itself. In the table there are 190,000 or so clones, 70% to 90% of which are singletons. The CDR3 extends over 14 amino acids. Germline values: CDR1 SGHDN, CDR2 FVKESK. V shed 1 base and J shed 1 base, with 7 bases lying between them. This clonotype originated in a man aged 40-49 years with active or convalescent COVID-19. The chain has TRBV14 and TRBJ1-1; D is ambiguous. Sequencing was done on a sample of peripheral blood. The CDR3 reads CASSQVKSNTEAFF. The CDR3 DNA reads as TGTGCCAGCAGCCAAGTTAAATCGAACACTGAAGCTTTCTTT.